These T cell receptor beta chains were read from a single sample in a study of CD4+ T cells in melanoma. The repertoire was sequenced with immunoSEQ multiplex PCR; TCRdb's copy has only in-frame clones and lacks some. The table shows around 130,000 clones, with 80% to 95% occurring only once. The source is a human donor with melanoma. CDR3s include the opening cysteine and the closing phenylalanine or tryptophan. A D gene is named only where the DNA matches it firmly. Clone size is not always given. Where it is, it says once, few, many or a class for expanded clones.

j_call v_call d_call clone_size cdr3_aa cdr3_nt
TRBJ2-2 TRBV6-5 . . CASTNRRGIGGELFF TGTGCCAGCACTAACCGGAGAGGGATTGGGGGGGAGCTGTTTTTT
TRBJ1-5 TRBV6-1 . . CASSRGDYDNQPQHF TGTGCCAGCAGTCGGGGGGACTATGACAATCAGCCCCAGCATTTT
TRBJ2-1 TRBV29-1 . . CSVTEVGVRKDEQFF TGCAGCGTGACCGAGGTGGGGGTTCGTAAGGATGAGCAGTTCTTC
TRBJ2-5 TRBV4-1 TRBD2 . CASSSAGEEETQYF TGCGCCAGCAGCTCAGCGGGGGAGGAAGAGACCCAGTACTTC
TRBJ2-3 TRBV7-9 . . CASSLVEGTSPRTDTQYF TGTGCCAGCAGCTTAGTTGAGGGGACATCCCCCAGGACAGATACGCAGTATTTT
TRBJ1-4 TRBV30 TRBD1 few CAWSVYRGGNEKLFF TGTGCCTGGAGTGTATACAGGGGGGGAAATGAAAAACTGTTTTTT
TRBJ1-1 TRBV7-3 . . CASRLHQGITEAFF TGTGCCAGCAGACTACACCAGGGGATCACTGAAGCTTTCTTT
TRBJ2-1 TRBV30 TRBD2 . CAWSAGVDNEQFF TGTGCCTGGAGCGCGGGGGTGGACAATGAGCAGTTCTTC
TRBJ1-4 TRBV9 . few CASSVGMMNEKLFF TGTGCCAGCAGCGTCGGGATGATGAATGAAAAACTGTTTTTT
TRBJ2-3 TRBV19 . . CASSIERQGDTQYF TGTGCCAGTAGTATAGAGCGTCAGGGAGATACGCAGTATTTT
TRBJ2-1 TRBV9 TRBD2 . CASSAPTSGGADEQFF TGTGCCAGCAGCGCGCCTACTAGCGGGGGGGCGGATGAGCAGTTCTTC
TRBJ2-5 TRBV11-2 TRBD1 . CASSPIGQGGKETQYF TGTGCCAGCAGTCCTATTGGACAGGGGGGAAAAGAGACCCAGTACTTC
TRBJ2-7 TRBV27 . . CASSKVDTPYEQYF TGTGCCAGCAGTAAGGTTGATACACCCTACGAGCAGTACTTC
TRBJ2-2 TRBV6-1 . . CASQGPGELFF TGTGCCAGCCAGGGCCCCGGGGAGCTGTTTTTT
TRBJ2-2 TRBV6-5 . once CASSYSEGHTGGELFF TGTGCCAGCAGTTACTCCGAGGGCCACACGGGCGGGGAGCTGTTTTTT
TRBJ2-5 TRBV7-2 . . CASGSLGLGQETQYF TGTGCCAGCGGTAGTCTAGGTCTTGGGCAAGAGACCCAGTACTTC
TRBJ1-5 TRBV6-1 . . CASSLTADNQPQHF TGTGCCAGCTCCTTGACAGCGGACAATCAGCCCCAGCATTTT
TRBJ1-2 TRBV7-9 . . CASSPIVTGLNGYTF TGTGCCAGCAGCCCGATCGTGACGGGGCTTAATGGCTACACCTTC
TRBJ1-2 TRBV5-1 TRBD1 . CASSRDRGGDGYTF TGCGCCAGCAGCCGCGACAGGGGCGGGGATGGCTACACCTTC
TRBJ2-7 TRBV6-6 TRBD1 . CASRAGTANEQYF TGTGCCAGCAGAGCCGGGACAGCAAACGAGCAGTACTTC
TRBJ1-1 TRBV6-6 TRBD1 . CASRPGQVMNTEAFF TGTGCCAGCAGGCCGGGACAGGTCATGAACACTGAAGCTTTCTTT
TRBJ2-3 TRBV4-1 . . CASSRPPGGDTQYF TGCGCCAGCAGCCGGCCCCCAGGTGGGGATACGCAGTATTTT
TRBJ1-4 TRBV29-1 . . CSVHETGSDEKLFF TGCAGCGTTCACGAGACAGGTTCAGATGAAAAACTGTTTTTT
TRBJ1-1 TRBV20-1 . . CSGGGNTEAFF TGCAGCGGGGGAGGGAACACTGAAGCTTTCTTT
TRBJ2-2 TRBV2 . . CASNPRALDGELFF TGTGCCAGCAACCCCCGGGCACTAGATGGGGAGCTGTTTTTT
TRBJ1-1 TRBV2 . . CASTIEGGAFF TGTGCCAGCACCATCGAAGGGGGAGCTTTCTTT
TRBJ1-2 TRBV6-1 . . CASRADIDGYTF TGTGCCAGCAGGGCAGACATTGATGGCTACACCTTC
TRBJ2-3 TRBV5-8 . . CASSSFPDTQYF TGTGCCAGCAGCTCGTTTCCAGATACGCAGTATTTT
TRBJ1-2 TRBV4-1 . . CASSQVGTESGYTF TGCGCCAGCAGCCAAGTAGGTACCGAGAGCGGCTACACCTTC
TRBJ1-1 TRBV6-6 . . CASSYSLNTEAFF TGTGCCAGCAGTTACAGCCTGAACACTGAAGCTTTCTTT
TRBJ1-5 TRBV2 . . CASGPGSFNQPQHF TGTGCCAGCGGGCCGGGGAGCTTCAATCAGCCCCAGCATTTT
TRBJ1-5 TRBV5-8 . . CASSLGAEGSNQPQHF TGTGCCAGCAGCTTGGGGGCCGAGGGAAGCAATCAGCCCCAGCATTTT
TRBJ1-5 TRBV20-1 . . CSVPQPQHF TGCAGTGTACCCCAGCCCCAGCATTTT
TRBJ2-1 TRBV7-6 TRBD2 . CASSFRTGTRRDEQFF TGTGCCAGCAGCTTTCGCACCGGGACTAGACGCGATGAGCAGTTCTTC
TRBJ1-1 TRBV6-4 . once CASSVDGGLGSEAFF TGTGCCAGCAGTGTGGACGGGGGTTTAGGGTCTGAAGCTTTCTTT
TRBJ1-6 TRBV6-1 . once CASSEEGRNSPLHF TGTGCCAGCAGTGAGGAAGGGAGGAATTCACCCCTCCACTTT
TRBJ1-4 TRBV18 TRBD1 . CASRIAGGYLTNEKLFF TGTGCCAGCCGCATTGCAGGGGGCTATCTGACTAATGAAAAACTGTTTTTT
TRBJ1-5 TRBV14 . . CASSPSHSNQPQHF TGTGCCAGCAGCCCCAGTCATAGCAATCAGCCCCAGCATTTT
TRBJ2-5 TRBV19 . once CASRRSSRDYQETQYF TGTGCCAGTAGGCGGTCATCCCGGGACTACCAAGAGACCCAGTACTTC
TRBJ2-7 TRBV4-1 . . CASSQGLVDYEQYF TGCGCCAGCAGCCAAGGACTAGTGGACTACGAGCAGTACTTC
TRBJ1-2 TRBV6-6 . . CASNAGTYGYTF TGTGCCAGCAATGCAGGGACCTATGGCTACACCTTC
TRBJ1-1 TRBV6-5 . . CASSQGLGTEAFF TGTGCCAGCAGTCAGGGTCTCGGCACTGAAGCTTTCTTT
TRBJ2-7 TRBV2 . . CASTGARPTSAQYF TGTGCCTCGACCGGGGCTAGACCTACGAGCGCGCAGTACTTC
TRBJ2-7 TRBV6-1 TRBD1 . CASSGTGYEQYF TGTGCCAGCAGTGGGACAGGTTACGAGCAGTACTTC